This TCR beta chain was sequenced during a study of T cell repertoires in ileal Crohn's disease. Study-wide background: Every patient was operated on for stricturing (approximately 60%) or penetrating (approximately 39%) complications.

The CDR3 consists of 15 residues. V lost 0 bases, J lost 3 bases, and 10 bases lay in between. Germline V CDR1 and CDR2: LNHDA, SQIVND (reference sequence). Sequencing used immunoSEQ multiplex PCR; TCRdb keeps in-frame clones, though not all of them. The sample carries fewer than 10,000 clones, less than 85% recorded once. The chain couples TRBV19 to TRBJ2-3, with a weak D call TRBD2 (6 bases). The source material was ileal tissue. The sequence derives from an adult with Crohn's disease. This chain's CDR3 is CASSIEEGRTDTQYF. CDR3 DNA sequence: TGTGCCAGTAGTATAGAGGAGGGGAGGACAGATACGCAGTATTTT.